The entry that follows covers one T cell receptor beta chain sequence. No antigen is known for it. This record belongs to a study of beta chain features in type 1 diabetes. Study-wide results and caveats: Within patients, naive, central memory and Treg TCRB repertoires seemed more similar than within healthy donors.

CD45RO/CCR7/CD25/CD127/CD95/CD27 sorting isolated CD4+ naive, central memory, regulatory and stem cell-like memory cells. The CDR3 consists of 13 residues. Germline lookup yields CDR1 KGHSH and CDR2 LQKENI. V was trimmed by 5 bases and J by 3 bases, leaving 10 bases between them. The entirety of the isolated RNA underwent reverse transcription, so expressed TCRB transcripts were sequenced. Sequenced by immunoSEQ multiplex PCR; TCRdb stores in-frame clones only, minus some. The top ten hold roughly 1% of the sample, which has under 350,000 clones, 8% seen once. Specimen: central memory CD4+ T cells from blood. This TCR came from a woman between 18 and 29 years old in good health. The gene calls are TRBV18 and TRBJ1-1; D ambiguous. CDR3 DNA: TGTGCCAGCTCAAGCAATGGGGACACTGAAGCTTTCTTT. It encodes CASSSNGDTEAFF.